This T cell receptor beta chain was profiled in a study of shared clonotypes between healthy human individuals. Study findings and constraints: Generation of non-shared clonotypes was less probable than generation of clonotypes shared by all four donors.

Assay used: immunoSEQ multiplex PCR; TCRdb lists only in-frame clones, some missing. The repertoire holds 2 million to 2.5 million clones, with about nine tenths as singletons. In the case of this clone: The antigen is undetermined. The same CDR3 arises from other DNA sequences in this sample as well.

This receptor was obtained from a man in his late teens or twenties in good health. Some clones in this sample may be carry-over from other donors' samples. The sample was naive CD4+ T cells from PBMCs. Subset in this sample: CD45RA+ positively selected.

The CDR3, as DNA: TGTGCCAGCAGCTTGGAGCAGGGCACAGATACGCAGTATTTT. Its protein product is CASSLEQGTDTQYF. This chain uses TRBV5-4 with TRBJ2-3; no definite D call. Germline V gives CDR1 SGHNT, CDR2 YYREEE (reference sequence). V shed 0 bases and J shed 1 base, with 6 bases lying between them. This CDR3 comprises 14 residues.